The T cell receptor (beta chain) under discussion was sequenced for a study of early T cells in non-severe SARS-CoV-2 infection (dated by TCRdb to the early 2020s). Turning to the overall study: Bulk RNA from unsorted whole blood was used for TCR sequencing, so alpha and beta chains could not be paired. Broader findings and caveats from the paper: Matching against VDJdb was skewed toward anti-spike CD8 responses, likely underestimated virus-specific expansions, and missed private and CD4 specificities.

The library was made by 5' RACE. TCRdb shows the sequencer as NextSeq 500. The TCR library protocol attached unique molecular identifiers to individual cDNA molecules to correct for sequencing error and PCR bias. Both TCR alpha and beta chains were sequenced, and tight co-correlation was observed between alpha and beta sequence abundances in each sample. On the authors' methods: Decombinator V4 was used to perform V gene, J gene and CDR3 annotation of TCR sequences. Expanded TCRs were defined as changing significantly between any two time points under a Poisson model with p below 0.0001. TCR abundances were normalised to the total number of TCRs sequenced per sample and expressed as counts per million. MAIT TCRs were defined by TRAV1-2 paired with TRAJ12, TRAJ20 or TRAJ33, and iNKT TCRs by TRAV10 paired with TRAJ18. A search of VDJdb, accessed on 1 November 2021, was run for TCRs annotated to CMV, EBV and SARS-CoV-2, with TCRs annotated for multiple antigens excluded. TCRdb reworked the public reads: Q25 trimming with fastp, MiXCR clone assembly, productive beta chains retained. Rows are unified per CDR3 protein, each entry keeping the most common DNA and genes. These V and J calls originate from TCRdb's pipeline instead of the authors' own analysis. The sample profile shows some 90,000 distinct CDR3 sequences; about 15% of them were found once. The ten largest clones represent around 5.1% of the sample.

Set within a cohort of healthcare workers in London, UK, this nested case-control study involved weekly PCR testing of nasopharyngeal swabs along with blood sampling. Healthcare workers were recruited during the week of the UK lockdown, between 23 and 31 March 2020, and followed weekly for up to roughly 15 weeks. Concerning this clonotype itself: No antigen is known for it. Per-base qualities were not stored, and no clone one base away is much larger.

The germline V gene (reference sequence) sets CDR1 to SEHNR and CDR2 to FQNEAQ. Trimming costs V 6 bases and J 2 bases, and their ends lie 17 bases apart. The CDR3 holds 15 amino acids from the cysteine to the phenylalanine. Only CDR3 DNA remains: 45 bases, in frame from the first base. The rearranged chain carries TRBV7-9 and TRBJ2-7; 7 matching bases give a weak D call of TRBD2. The receptor was derived from an adult who was a healthcare worker with PCR-confirmed SARS-CoV-2 infection or an uninfected control (not recorded which). Sequenced input: whole blood. The sequence in DNA is TGTGCCAGCAGTCCCTTGGGGGCGGGAGCCTACGAGCAGTACTTC. It translates as CASSPLGAGAYEQYF.